Shown below are 13 T cell receptor beta chains from a single sample sequenced in a study of immune evolution from preneoplasia to lung adenocarcinoma. Sequencing was performed with immunoSEQ multiplex PCR; in TCRdb, only in-frame clones are kept and a portion is missing. The sample records approximately 6,700 clones, around 82% being singletons. The sequencing sample was made of FFPE adjacent normal lung tissue. These receptors all stem from a person in their sixties or seventies with lung adenocarcinoma.

This chain links TRBV2 with TRBJ2-2; D may correspond to TRBD1 or TRBD2 (5 bases each). V was pared by 4 bases and J by 1 base, with 7 bases between. Germline CDR1 reads SNHLY; CDR2 reads FYNNEI. The CDR3 covers 14 residues. CDR3 bases: TGTGCCAGCAGTGTGAGGGGGAACACCGGGGAGCTGTTTTTT. It translates to CASSVRGNTGELFF.

The rearrangement joins TRBV11-2 to TRBJ2-1, with 13 bases identical to TRBD2. The CDR3 runs 16 residues. Trimming at V came to 5 bases and at J to 10 bases, leaving 11 bases not matched to a gene. In germline, CDR1 is SGHAT, CDR2 FQNNGV. The CDR3 DNA reads as TGTGCCAGCAGCGACACTAGCGGGAGGGCAAGTAGGGAGCAGTTCTTC. It yields the protein CASSDTSGRASREQFF.

This clone has a single count. This chain joins TRBV9 and TRBJ2-3; TRBD2 is a possible D gene (5 bases). The germline V gene has CDR1 SGDLS and CDR2 YYNGEE. V was trimmed by 4 bases and J by 0 bases, leaving 15 bases between them. This CDR3 spans 16 amino acids. This CDR3 reads CASSPRGWSSTDTQYF. The CDR3 bases are TGTGCCAGCAGCCCCCGCGGGTGGTCTAGCACAGATACGCAGTATTTT.

As regards this clone: Different DNA sequences within this sample yield the same CDR3. The rearrangement links TRBV5-1 to TRBJ1-5; D is undetermined. The germline CDR1 and CDR2 sequences are SGHRS and YFSETQ. This CDR3 has 15 amino acids. V shed 2 bases and J shed 0 bases, with 9 bases lying between them. For the CDR3, the DNA is TGCGCCAGCAGCTTATCTAGCGATAGCAATCAGCCCCAGCATTTT. As protein: CASSLSSDSNQPQHF.

The rearrangement uses TRBV5-1 and TRBJ2-5, with 9 nucleotides matching TRBD2. The CDR3 covers 16 residues. Germline trimming cut 4 bases from V and 3 bases from J; bases unmatched to any gene: 10. CDR1 SGHRS and CDR2 YFSETQ come from the germline V gene. The CDR3 coding sequence is TGCGCCAGCAGCGTCCGCCTTAGCGGGAGAGAAGAGACCCAGTACTTC. It specifies CASSVRLSGREETQYF.

The V gene is TRBV10-1, the J gene TRBJ2-1; the D is unclear. The V end was cut by 3 bases, the J end by 6 bases, with 9 bases between. The germline V gene has CDR1 WNHNN and CDR2 SYGVQD (reference sequence). The CDR3 has 13 amino acids. The CDR3: CASSEGGPNEQFF. The CDR3, as DNA: TGCGCCAGCAGTGAAGGCGGACCCAATGAGCAGTTCTTC.

This sequence joins TRBV5-6 and TRBJ2-7, with TRBD1 matching over 11 bases. This CDR3 spans 15 amino acids. With V trimmed by 4 bases and J by 3 bases, 6 bases remained unmatched. From germline, CDR1 is SGHDT and CDR2 YYEEEE. Here the CDR3 reads CASSQGQGAFYEQYF. The CDR3 DNA reads TGTGCCAGCAGCCAAGGACAGGGGGCTTTCTACGAGCAGTACTTC.

The rearrangement joins TRBV6-1 to TRBJ1-1, with D possibly matching TRBD1 (6 bases). Per the germline V gene, CDR1 is MNHNS and CDR2 is SASEGT. The CDR3 length is 13 residues. The germline V and J ends were trimmed by 7 bases and 5 bases, with 14 bases remaining between them. CDR3 bases: TGTGCCAGCACCTTACAGGGTCGGACTGAAGCTTTCTTT. This encodes CASTLQGRTEAFF.

The chain couples TRBV11-1 to TRBJ1-1; a weak D match, TRBD1 (5 bases). Germline V CDR1 and CDR2: SGHAT, FQDESV (reference sequence). V was cut by 1 base and J by 5 bases, with 11 bases left in between. The CDR3 is 14 amino acids. This CDR3 reads CASSLGRAATEAFF. CDR3 DNA sequence: TGTGCCAGCAGCTTAGGCAGGGCTGCGACTGAAGCTTTCTTT.

The chain has TRBV11-2 and TRBJ1-2, with no clear D. CDR1 and CDR2 from the germline V gene are SGHAT and FQNNGV. CDR3 length: 14 residues. Trimming pared 2 bases from V and 3 bases from J, leaving 10 bases between. This chain's CDR3 is CASSLRSGDYGYTF. Written as DNA, the CDR3 is TGTGCCAGCAGCTTACGCTCCGGCGACTATGGCTACACCTTC.

This chain connects TRBV6-5 to TRBJ1-5; D remains unclear. Germline V gene data show CDR1 as MNHEY and CDR2 as SVGAGI. Between the trimmed V and J ends, which lost 2 bases and 4 bases, there was a span of 6 bases. This CDR3 has 13 residues. The CDR3 spells CASSYGTNQPQHF. In nucleotides, the CDR3 is TGTGCCAGCAGTTACGGCACAAATCAGCCCCAGCATTTT.

The chain joins TRBV30 to TRBJ2-1, with 9 bases matching TRBD2. The CDR3 runs to 14 residues. The ends lost 4 bases at V and 6 bases at J; junction bases unmatched: 7. Germline-derived CDR1 and CDR2 are GTSNPN and SVGIG (reference sequence). The DNA for the CDR3 is TGTGCCTGGATTCGGCTAGCGGGGTCCAATGAGCAGTTCTTC. As protein: CAWIRLAGSNEQFF.

V is TRBV19 and J is TRBJ1-1, with D hard to call. Germline CDR1 LNHDA, CDR2 SQIVND (reference sequence). Between the trimmed V and J ends, which lost 8 bases and 2 bases, there was a span of 15 bases. The CDR3 covers 14 residues. CDR3 in amino acids: CASARRSGNTEAFF. The CDR3 DNA reads as TGTGCCAGTGCACGACGGTCGGGAAACACTGAAGCTTTCTTT.